A single sample gave rise to the 9 T cell receptor beta chains below, sequenced in a study of CD8+ T cells in alopecia areata. Combined cutaneous lymph node cells underwent sorting by CD4, CD8alpha, NKG2D, NKG2ACE and additional markers. Reverse transcribed after extraction, RNA yielded cDNA as the sequencing template. Using immunoSEQ multiplex PCR, the repertoire was profiled, and TCRdb retains in-frame clones only, with some absent. The sample holds 200,000 to 300,000 clones, and no clone turns up only once. The specimen sequenced was CD4+ T cells sorted from a lymph node. The receptors originated from a C3H/HeJ mouse with alopecia areata. The strain is characterized by the MHC haplotype H2-k.

This clone has a handful of counts. Gene names and germline match the mouse. Read data end 4 residues before the CDR3 end; the end is taken from the germline J gene. The chain uses TRBV14 and TRBJ2-7; TRBD2 aligns across 7 bases. Looked up from germline, CDR1 is SGHDT and CDR2 is FRDEAV. The CDR3 is 14 residues long. Germline trimming cut 1 base from V and 0 bases from J; bases unmatched to any gene: 1. CDR3 loop: CASSFGGGSYEQYF. The part of the CDR3 DNA that was read is TGTGCCAGCAGTTTCGGGGGGGGCTCCTAT.

This clone was counted only a few times. Gene names refer to mouse genes. Coverage ceases 4 residues before the CDR3 finishes, and the germline J gene fills in the end. The V call is TRBV17, the J call TRBJ2-7; weak D call: TRBD1 (6 bases). The CDR3 runs to 14 residues. Trimming took off 1 base at V and 2 bases at J, with 9 bases between the two ends. Looked up from germline, CDR1 is MNHDT and CDR2 is YYDKIL. This CDR3 is CASSRVGQTYEQYF. Incomplete CDR3 DNA: TGTGCTAGCAGTAGAGTAGGACAGACCTAT.

Remarks on this clone: A much bigger clone sits one base away, suggesting this may be a read error. These gene names are mouse names. The read stops 4 residues short of the end of the CDR3; the missing end is completed from the germline J gene. This chain joins TRBV4 and TRBJ2-3, with 8 bases fitting TRBD2. Germline V lookup: CDR1 LGHDT, CDR2 YNNKQL (reference sequence). The CDR3 runs to 15 residues. V lost 5 bases to trimming and J lost 0 bases; unmatched junction nucleotides: 4. CDR3 loop: CASSRTGSSAETLYF. The part of the CDR3 DNA that was read is TGTGCCAGCAGCCGGACTGGGTCTAGTGCAGAA.

This clone has only a few counts. Genes here carry mouse names. The CDR3 goes on 4 residues after the read ends, and that part is filled in from the germline J gene. The chain carries TRBV1 and TRBJ2-7; 11 nucleotides agree with TRBD2. The germline V gene encodes CDR1 NSQYPW and CDR2 LRSPGD (reference sequence). The CDR3 covers 14 residues. The part of the CDR3 DNA that was read is TGCACCTGCAGTTCCTGGACTGGGGGGTAT. Residues: CTCSSWTGGY. The complete CDR3 protein is CTCSSWTGGYEQYF.

This clone was detected only a few times. Genes and germline are mouse. The CDR3 end lies 4 residues beyond the end of the read and is filled in from the germline J gene. The chain joins TRBV31 to TRBJ2-7; 10 positions match TRBD2. This CDR3 is built from 12 residues. V was pared by 6 bases and J by 3 bases, with 2 bases of the junction left unmatched. Germline CDR1 and CDR2: GKSSPN and SITVG. The part of the CDR3 DNA that was read is TGTGCCTGTGGACTGGGGGACTAT. Protein: CACGLGDY. The CDR3 reads in full as CACGLGDYEQYF.

For this clone: Gene and germline names: mouse. CDR3 loop: CASSGRLGGPSQNTLYF. The DNA read from the CDR3 is TGTGCCAGCAGTGGAAGACTGGGGGGGCCTAGTCAAAAC. This chain connects TRBV13-1 to TRBJ2-4, with 12 bases fitting TRBD2. From the germline J gene comes the end of the CDR3, since the read stops 4 residues before it. Germline V gene sequence: CDR1 NSHNY, CDR2 SYGAGN. After removal of 3 bases from V and 0 bases from J, the junction contained 5 bases not matched to a gene. The CDR3 loop spans 17 amino acids.

This clone came up a few times. Gene and germline names: mouse. The CDR3 goes on 4 residues after the read ends, and that part is filled in from the germline J gene. This rearrangement joins TRBV13-3 to TRBJ1-2; D possibly corresponds to TRBD1 (5 bases). Germline values: CDR1 NNHDY, CDR2 SYVADS. CDR3 length: 13 amino acids. The CDR3 region is CASSDPGRSDYTF. The sequenced part of the CDR3 DNA is TGTGCCAGCAGTGATCCAGGGAGGTCC.

This clone occurred many times. Genes and germline come from the mouse. The read is 4 residues too short to cover the CDR3 end, so that end is filled in from the germline J gene. The rearrangement joins TRBV5 to TRBJ2-7; perhaps TRBD1 as D (6 bases). The germline V gene has CDR1 LGHNA and CDR2 YNLKQL (reference sequence). CDR3 length: 15 residues. V was clipped by 0 bases and J by 0 bases, with 9 bases between them. CDR3 bases read: TGTGCCAGCAGCCAAGATAGGACAGACTCCTAT. Translation: CASSQDRTDSY. The entire CDR3 is CASSQDRTDSYEQYF.

There are a few counts of this clone. Gene and germline names: mouse. The read falls 4 residues short of the CDR3 end, and the missing part is taken from the germline J gene. V and J are TRBV17 and TRBJ2-7; possibly TRBD1 for D (6 bases). The germline V gene has CDR1 MNHDT and CDR2 YYDKIL. The length of the CDR3 is 14 residues. The DNA read from the CDR3 is TGTGCTAGCAGCCGTCCGGGACAAAAATAT. Translating it yields CASSRPGQKY. The CDR3 in its entirety is CASSRPGQKYEQYF.